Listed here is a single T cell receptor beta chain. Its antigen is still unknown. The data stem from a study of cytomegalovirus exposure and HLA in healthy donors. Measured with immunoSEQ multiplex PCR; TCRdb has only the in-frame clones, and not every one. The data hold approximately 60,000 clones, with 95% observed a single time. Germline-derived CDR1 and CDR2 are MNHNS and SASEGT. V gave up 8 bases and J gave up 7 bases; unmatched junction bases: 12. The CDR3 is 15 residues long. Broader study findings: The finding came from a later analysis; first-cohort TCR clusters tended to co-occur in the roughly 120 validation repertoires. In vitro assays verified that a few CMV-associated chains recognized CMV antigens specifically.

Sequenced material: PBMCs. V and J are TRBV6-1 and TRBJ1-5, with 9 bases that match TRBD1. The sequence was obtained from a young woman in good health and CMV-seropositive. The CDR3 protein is CASSWADRGPQPQHF. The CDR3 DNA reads TGTGCCAGCTCTTGGGCGGACAGGGGTCCCCAGCCCCAGCATTTT.